These T cell receptor beta chains were read from a single sample in a study of OX40 agonist ivuxolimab in advanced cancers. The method was immunoSEQ multiplex PCR; TCRdb's version includes in-frame clones alone and lacks a portion of them. The table lists roughly 64,000 clones, 87% of them singletons. The material was CD4+ or CD8+ T cells sorted from blood, obtained in a trial of the OX40 agonist ivuxolimab. These receptors were obtained from an adult with an advanced solid tumor such as melanoma, head and neck, liver or kidney cancer. The CDR3 runs from the conserved cysteine through the conserved F or W. The D gene is left open where the match is weak. Where a row states a size, it is once, few, many or the class of an expanded clone; other rows omit it.

TGTGCCAGCAGTGGAGGGGGATCCACTGGGGAGCTGTTTTTT,CASSGGGSTGELFF,-,-,TRBV2,TRBJ2-2
TGTGCCAGTCGACTGCCGGGCTCTTATGGCTACACCTTC,CASRLPGSYGYTF,-,-,TRBV6-5,TRBJ1-2
TGTGCCAGCAGTTATTCCACGGGGCCTCGTGATACGCAGTATTTT,CASSYSTGPRDTQYF,-,-,TRBV6-5,TRBJ2-3
TGCGCCAGCAGCCAAGAGTTAGCCAGGGGGACGACTAACTATGGCTACACCTTC,CASSQELARGTTNYGYTF,TRBD1,-,TRBV4-1,TRBJ1-2
TGCGCCAGCAGCCCGAGCCCCGGGCAAGAGACCCAGTACTTC,CASSPSPGQETQYF,-,-,TRBV23-1,TRBJ2-5
TGTGCTAGTGGTTTGGGCGGCCCCTACAATGAGCAGTTCTTC,CASGLGGPYNEQFF,-,few,TRBV12-5,TRBJ2-1
TGCAGCGCCGGCGGGACAAACCGCTACGAGCAGTACTTC,CSAGGTNRYEQYF,-,-,TRBV29-1,TRBJ2-7
TGTGCCAGCAGTGGAGTCGTAGGACAGGGTGCTTCGCCCCAGCATTTT,CASSGVVGQGASPQHF,TRBD1,once,TRBV6-6,TRBJ1-5
TGTGCCAGCAGCTTAGAGGGGCAGGTCACTGAAGCTTTCTTT,CASSLEGQVTEAFF,-,-,TRBV7-9,TRBJ1-1
TGTGCCAGTCGCCCCGGTGACAGGGCCTATGGCTACACCTTC,CASRPGDRAYGYTF,TRBD1,once,TRBV19,TRBJ1-2
TGTGCCAGTAGGCCGGGACAGAACTATGGCTACACCTTC,CASRPGQNYGYTF,TRBD1,-,TRBV19,TRBJ1-2